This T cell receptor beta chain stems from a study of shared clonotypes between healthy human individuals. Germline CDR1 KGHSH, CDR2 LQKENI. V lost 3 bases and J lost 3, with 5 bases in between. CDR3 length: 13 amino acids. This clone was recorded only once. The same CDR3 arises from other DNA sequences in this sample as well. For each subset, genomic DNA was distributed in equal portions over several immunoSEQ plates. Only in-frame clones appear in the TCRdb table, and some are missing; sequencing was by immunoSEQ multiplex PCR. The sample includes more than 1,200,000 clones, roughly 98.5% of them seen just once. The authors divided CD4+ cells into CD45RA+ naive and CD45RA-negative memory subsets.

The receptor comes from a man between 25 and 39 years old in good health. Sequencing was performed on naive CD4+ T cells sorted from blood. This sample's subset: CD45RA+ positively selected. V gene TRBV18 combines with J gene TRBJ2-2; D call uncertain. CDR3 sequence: CASSPGDTGELFF. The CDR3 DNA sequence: TGTGCCAGCTCACCGGGCGACACCGGGGAGCTGTTTTTT.